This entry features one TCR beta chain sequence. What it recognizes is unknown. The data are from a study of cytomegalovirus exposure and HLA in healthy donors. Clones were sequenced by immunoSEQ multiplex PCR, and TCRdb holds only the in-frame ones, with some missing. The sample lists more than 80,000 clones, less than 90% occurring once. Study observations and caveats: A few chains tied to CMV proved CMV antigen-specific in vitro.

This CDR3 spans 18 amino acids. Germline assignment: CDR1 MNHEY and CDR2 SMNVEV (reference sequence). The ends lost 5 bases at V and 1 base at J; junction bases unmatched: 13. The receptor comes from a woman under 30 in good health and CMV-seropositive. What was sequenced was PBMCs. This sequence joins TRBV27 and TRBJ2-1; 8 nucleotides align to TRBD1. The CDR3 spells CASSPYPSWTGSYNEQFF. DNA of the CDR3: TGTGCCAGCAGTCCATACCCCTCCTGGACAGGGTCCTACAATGAGCAGTTCTTC.